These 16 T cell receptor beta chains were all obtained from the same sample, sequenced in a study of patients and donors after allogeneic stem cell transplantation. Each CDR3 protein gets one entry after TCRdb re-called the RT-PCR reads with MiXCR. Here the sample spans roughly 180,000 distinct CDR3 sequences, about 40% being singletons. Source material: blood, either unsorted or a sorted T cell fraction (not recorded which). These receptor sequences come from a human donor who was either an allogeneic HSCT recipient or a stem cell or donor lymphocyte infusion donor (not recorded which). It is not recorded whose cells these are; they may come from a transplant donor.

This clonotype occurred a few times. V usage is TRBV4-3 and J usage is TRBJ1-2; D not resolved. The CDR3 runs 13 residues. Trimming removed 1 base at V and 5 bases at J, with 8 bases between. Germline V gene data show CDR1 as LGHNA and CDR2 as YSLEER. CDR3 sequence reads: CASSQASGYGYTF. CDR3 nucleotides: TGCGCCAGCAGCCAAGCGTCGGGTTATGGCTACACCTTC.

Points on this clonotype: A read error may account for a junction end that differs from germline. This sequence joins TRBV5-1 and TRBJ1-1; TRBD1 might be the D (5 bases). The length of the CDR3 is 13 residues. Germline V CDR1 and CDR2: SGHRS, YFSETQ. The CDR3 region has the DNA TGCCCCAGCAGCTTGGGGCAGAACACTGAAGCTTTCTTT. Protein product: CPSSLGQNTEAFF.

The CDR3: CASSLEPGLAIYNEQFF. CDR3 in DNA: TGTGCCAGCAGCTTAGAGCCGGGACTAGCGATCTACAATGAGCAGTTCTTC. This chain joins TRBV7-6 and TRBJ2-1; 10 bases are a match to TRBD2. From germline, CDR1 is SGHVS and CDR2 FNYEAQ. Germline trimming cut 1 base from V and 3 bases from J; bases unmatched to any gene: 6. This CDR3 region has 17 residues.

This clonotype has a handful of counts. The CDR3 loop reads CSVPGGYTF. In DNA, the CDR3 is TGCAGCGTTCCTGGGGGCTACACCTTC. The gene calls are TRBV29-1 and TRBJ1-2, with D unresolved. V lost 5 bases and J lost 8, with 6 bases in between. Germline V gene lookup returns CDR1 SQVTM and CDR2 ANQGSEA. There are 9 residues in the CDR3.

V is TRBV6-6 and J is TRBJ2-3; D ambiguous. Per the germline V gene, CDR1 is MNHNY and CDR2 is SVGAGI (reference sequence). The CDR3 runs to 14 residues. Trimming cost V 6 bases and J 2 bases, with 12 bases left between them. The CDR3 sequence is CASSQTLVTDTQYF. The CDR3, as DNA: TGTGCCAGCAGCCAAACACTCGTCACAGATACGCAGTATTTT.

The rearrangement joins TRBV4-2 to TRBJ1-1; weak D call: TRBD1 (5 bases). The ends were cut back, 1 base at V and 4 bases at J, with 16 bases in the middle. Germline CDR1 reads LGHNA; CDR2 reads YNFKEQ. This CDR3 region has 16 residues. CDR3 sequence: CASSQATGAGSTEAFF. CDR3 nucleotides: TGTGCCAGCAGCCAAGCCACTGGGGCAGGGAGCACTGAAGCTTTCTTT.

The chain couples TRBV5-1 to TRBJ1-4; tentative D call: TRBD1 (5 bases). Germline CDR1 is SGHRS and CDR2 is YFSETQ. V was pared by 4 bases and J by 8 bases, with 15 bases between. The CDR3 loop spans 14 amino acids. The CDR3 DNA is TGCGCCAGCAGCCGGGACTTAAGTAAGGAAAAACTGTTTTTT. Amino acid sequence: CASSRDLSKEKLFF.

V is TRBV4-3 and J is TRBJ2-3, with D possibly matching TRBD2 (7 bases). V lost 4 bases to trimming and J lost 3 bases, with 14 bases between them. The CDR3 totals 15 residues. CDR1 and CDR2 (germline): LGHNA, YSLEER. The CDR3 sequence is CASSPLGGATDTQYF. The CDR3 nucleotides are TGCGCCAGCAGCCCGCTGGGGGGGGCGACAGATACGCAGTATTTT.

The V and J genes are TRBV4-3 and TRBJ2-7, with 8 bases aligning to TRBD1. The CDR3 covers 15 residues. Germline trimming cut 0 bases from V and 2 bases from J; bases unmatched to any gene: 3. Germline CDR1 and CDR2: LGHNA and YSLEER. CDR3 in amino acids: CASSQDRGQAYEQYF. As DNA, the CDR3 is TGCGCCAGCAGCCAAGACAGGGGACAGGCCTACGAGCAGTACTTC.

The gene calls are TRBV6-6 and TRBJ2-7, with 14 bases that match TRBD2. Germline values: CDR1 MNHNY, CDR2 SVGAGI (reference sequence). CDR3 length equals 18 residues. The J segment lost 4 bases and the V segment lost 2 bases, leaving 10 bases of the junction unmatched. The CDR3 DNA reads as TGTGCCAGCAGTTACATACTGAGACTAGCGGGAGGGCATTACGAGCAGTACTTC. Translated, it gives CASSYILRLAGGHYEQYF.

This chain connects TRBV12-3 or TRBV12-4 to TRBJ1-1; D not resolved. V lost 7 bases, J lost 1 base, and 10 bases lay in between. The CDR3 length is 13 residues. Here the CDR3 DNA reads TGTGCCAGCAATTTCGATCAGAACACTGAAGCTTTCTTT. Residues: CASNFDQNTEAFF.

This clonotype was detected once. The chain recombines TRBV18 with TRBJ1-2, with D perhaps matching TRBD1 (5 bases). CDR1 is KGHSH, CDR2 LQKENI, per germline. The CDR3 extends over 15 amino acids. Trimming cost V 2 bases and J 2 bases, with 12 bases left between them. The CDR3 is CASSPGPGFNYGYTF. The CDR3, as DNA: TGTGCCAGCTCACCAGGACCAGGGTTCAACTATGGCTACACCTTC.

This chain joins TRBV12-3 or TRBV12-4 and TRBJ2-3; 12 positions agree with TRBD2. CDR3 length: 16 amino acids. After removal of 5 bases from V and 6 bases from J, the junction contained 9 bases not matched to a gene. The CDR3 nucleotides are TGTGCCAGCAGTCTCGTGACTAGCGGGAGTCCGGATACGCAGTATTTT. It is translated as CASSLVTSGSPDTQYF.

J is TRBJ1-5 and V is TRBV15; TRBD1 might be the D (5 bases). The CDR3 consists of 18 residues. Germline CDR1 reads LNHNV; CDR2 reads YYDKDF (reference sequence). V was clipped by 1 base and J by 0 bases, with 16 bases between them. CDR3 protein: CATSRVAGSLHSNQPQHF. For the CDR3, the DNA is TGTGCCACCAGCAGAGTAGCAGGGTCCCTCCATAGCAATCAGCCCCAGCATTTT.

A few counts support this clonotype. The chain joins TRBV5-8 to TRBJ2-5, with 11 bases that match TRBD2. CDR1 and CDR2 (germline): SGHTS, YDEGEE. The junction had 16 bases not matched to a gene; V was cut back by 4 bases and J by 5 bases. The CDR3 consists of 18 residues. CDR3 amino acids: CASSPGQGAASGRETQYF. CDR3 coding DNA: TGTGCCAGCAGCCCGGGACAGGGTGCTGCTAGCGGGAGGGAGACCCAGTACTTC.

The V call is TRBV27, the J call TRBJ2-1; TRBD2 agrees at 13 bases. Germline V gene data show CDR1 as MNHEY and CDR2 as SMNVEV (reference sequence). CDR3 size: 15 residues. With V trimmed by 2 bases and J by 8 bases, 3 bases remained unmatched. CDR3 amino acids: CASSLATSGRYEQFF. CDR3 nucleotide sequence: TGTGCCAGCAGTTTAGCGACTAGCGGGAGGTATGAGCAGTTCTTC.